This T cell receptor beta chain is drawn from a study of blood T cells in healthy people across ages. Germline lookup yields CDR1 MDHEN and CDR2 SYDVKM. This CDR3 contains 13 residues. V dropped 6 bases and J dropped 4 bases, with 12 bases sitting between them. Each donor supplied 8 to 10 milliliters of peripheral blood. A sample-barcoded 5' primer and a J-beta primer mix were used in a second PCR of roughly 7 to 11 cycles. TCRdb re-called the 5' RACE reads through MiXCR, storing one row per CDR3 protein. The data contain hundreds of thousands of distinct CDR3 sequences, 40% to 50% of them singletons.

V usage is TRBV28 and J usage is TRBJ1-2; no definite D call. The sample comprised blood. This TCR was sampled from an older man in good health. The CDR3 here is CASRALVGYGYTF. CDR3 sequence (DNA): TGTGCCAGCAGGGCCCTGGTCGGCTATGGCTACACCTTC.